One TCR beta chain is described in this entry. As yet, its antigen is unknown. It was with a sample-barcoded 5' primer and a J-beta primer mix that a second PCR of roughly 6 to 11 cycles was run. Every cDNA molecule carried a tag from a template-switch adaptor bearing 12 random nucleotides. Individual samples furnished no less than 2.5 million CDR3-containing paired-end reads apiece. MiXCR, applied by TCRdb to the 5' RACE reads, yields one record per CDR3 protein. The sample includes over 1,200,000 distinct CDR3 sequences, approximately 59% of them seen just once. The CDR3 extends over 15 amino acids. Trimming cost V 5 bases and J 4 bases; bases outside gene matches: 9. In germline, CDR1 is SEHNR, CDR2 FQNEAQ (reference sequence). The data belong to a study of blood T cells in healthy people across ages. Ranging in age from roughly 6 to 90, the donors were healthy Caucasian individuals from Russia. Study-wide results and caveats: Older age coincided with a roughly linear decline in TCR beta diversity per million T cells.

The chain employs TRBV7-9 and TRBJ2-5; 8 positions match TRBD1. Material for sequencing was blood. The sequence was obtained from a man aged 18 to 30 in good health. In DNA form, the CDR3 reads TGTGCCAGCAGCATAACAGGGGGTCCAAGAGAGACCCAGTACTTC. As protein: CASSITGGPRETQYF.